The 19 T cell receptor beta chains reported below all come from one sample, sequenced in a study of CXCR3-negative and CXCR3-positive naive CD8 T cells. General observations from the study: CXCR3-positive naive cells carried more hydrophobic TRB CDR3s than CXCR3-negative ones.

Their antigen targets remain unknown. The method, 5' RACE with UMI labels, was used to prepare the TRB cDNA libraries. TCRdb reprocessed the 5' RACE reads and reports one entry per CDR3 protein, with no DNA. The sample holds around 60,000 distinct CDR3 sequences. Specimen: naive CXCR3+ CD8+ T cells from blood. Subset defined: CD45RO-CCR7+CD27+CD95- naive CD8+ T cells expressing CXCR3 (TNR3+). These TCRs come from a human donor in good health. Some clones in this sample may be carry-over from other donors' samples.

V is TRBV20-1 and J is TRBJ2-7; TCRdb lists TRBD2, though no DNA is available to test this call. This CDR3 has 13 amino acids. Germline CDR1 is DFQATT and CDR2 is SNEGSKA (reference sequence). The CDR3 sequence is CSARSSGSYEQYF.

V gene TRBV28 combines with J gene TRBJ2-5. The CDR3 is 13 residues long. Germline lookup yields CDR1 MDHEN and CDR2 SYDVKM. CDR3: CASSLGFQETQYF.

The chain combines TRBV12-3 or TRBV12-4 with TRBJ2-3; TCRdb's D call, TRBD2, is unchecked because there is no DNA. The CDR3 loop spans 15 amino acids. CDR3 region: CASSPGTTAADTQYF.

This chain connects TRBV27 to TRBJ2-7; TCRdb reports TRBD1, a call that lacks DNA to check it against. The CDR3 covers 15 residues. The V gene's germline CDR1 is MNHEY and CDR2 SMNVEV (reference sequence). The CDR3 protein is CASSPGVGRMNEQYF.

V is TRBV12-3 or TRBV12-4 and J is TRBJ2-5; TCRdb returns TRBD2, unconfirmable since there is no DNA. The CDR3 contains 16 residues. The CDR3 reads CASSLGGALPQETQYF.

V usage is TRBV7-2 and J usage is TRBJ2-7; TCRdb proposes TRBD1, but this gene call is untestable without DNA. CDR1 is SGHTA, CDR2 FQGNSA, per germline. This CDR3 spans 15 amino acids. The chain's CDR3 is CASSFREVSSYEQYF.

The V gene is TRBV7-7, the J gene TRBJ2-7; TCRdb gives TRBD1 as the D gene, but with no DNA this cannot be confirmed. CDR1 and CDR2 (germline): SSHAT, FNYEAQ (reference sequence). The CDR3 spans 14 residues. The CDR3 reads CASSRGQANYEQYF.

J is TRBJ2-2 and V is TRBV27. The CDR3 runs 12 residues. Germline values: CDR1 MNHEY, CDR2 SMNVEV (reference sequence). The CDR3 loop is CASIGSTGELFF.

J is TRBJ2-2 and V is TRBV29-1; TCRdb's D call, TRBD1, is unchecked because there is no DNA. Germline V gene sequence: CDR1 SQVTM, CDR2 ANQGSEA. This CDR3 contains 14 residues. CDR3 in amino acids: CSALRDRLTGELFF.

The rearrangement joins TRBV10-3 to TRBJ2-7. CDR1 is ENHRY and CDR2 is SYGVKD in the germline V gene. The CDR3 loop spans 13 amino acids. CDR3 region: CAISESTPYEQYF.

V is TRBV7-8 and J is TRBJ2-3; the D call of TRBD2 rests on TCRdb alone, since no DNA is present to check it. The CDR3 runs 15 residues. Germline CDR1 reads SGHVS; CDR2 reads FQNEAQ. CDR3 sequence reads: CASSPTSGRADTQYF.

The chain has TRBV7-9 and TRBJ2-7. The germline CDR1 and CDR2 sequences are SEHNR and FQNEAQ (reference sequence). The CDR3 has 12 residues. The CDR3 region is CASRGTQNEQYF.

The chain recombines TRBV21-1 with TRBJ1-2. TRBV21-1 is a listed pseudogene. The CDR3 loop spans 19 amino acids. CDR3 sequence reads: CASTRAGGDRKPDYYGYTF.

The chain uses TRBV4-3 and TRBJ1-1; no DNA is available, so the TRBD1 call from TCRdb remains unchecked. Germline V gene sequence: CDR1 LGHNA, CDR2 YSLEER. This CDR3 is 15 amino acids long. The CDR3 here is CASSQARTGLIEAFF.

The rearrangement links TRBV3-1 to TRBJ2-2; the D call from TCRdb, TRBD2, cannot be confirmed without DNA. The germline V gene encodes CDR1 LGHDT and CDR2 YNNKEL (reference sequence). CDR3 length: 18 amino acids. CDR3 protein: CASYATSGGAGNTGELFF. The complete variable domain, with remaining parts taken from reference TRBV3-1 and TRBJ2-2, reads DTAVSQTPKYLVTQMGNDKSIKCEQNLGHDTMYWYKQDSKKFLKIMFSYNNKELIINETVPNRFSPKSPDKAHLNLHINSLELGDSAVYFCASYATSGGAGNTGELFFGEGSRLTVL.

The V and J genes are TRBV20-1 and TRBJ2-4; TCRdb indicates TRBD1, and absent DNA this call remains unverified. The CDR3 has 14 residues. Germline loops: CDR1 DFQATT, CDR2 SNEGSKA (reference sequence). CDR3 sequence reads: CSALDRDTKNIQYF.

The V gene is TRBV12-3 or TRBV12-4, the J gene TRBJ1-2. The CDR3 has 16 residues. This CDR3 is CASKFWLAGPNYGYTF.

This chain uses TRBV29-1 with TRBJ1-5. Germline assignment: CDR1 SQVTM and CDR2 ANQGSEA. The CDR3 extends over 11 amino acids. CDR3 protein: CSVEDLESQHF. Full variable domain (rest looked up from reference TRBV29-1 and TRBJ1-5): SAVISQKPSRDICQRGTSLTIQCQVDSQVTMMFWYRQQPGQSLTLIATANQGSEATYESGFVIDKFPISRPNLTFSTLTVSNMSPEDSSIYLCSVEDLESQHFGDGTRLSIL.

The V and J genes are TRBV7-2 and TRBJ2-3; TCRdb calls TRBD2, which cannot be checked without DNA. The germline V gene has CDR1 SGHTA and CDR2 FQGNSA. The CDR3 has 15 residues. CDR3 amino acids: CASSARGSEEDTQYF.